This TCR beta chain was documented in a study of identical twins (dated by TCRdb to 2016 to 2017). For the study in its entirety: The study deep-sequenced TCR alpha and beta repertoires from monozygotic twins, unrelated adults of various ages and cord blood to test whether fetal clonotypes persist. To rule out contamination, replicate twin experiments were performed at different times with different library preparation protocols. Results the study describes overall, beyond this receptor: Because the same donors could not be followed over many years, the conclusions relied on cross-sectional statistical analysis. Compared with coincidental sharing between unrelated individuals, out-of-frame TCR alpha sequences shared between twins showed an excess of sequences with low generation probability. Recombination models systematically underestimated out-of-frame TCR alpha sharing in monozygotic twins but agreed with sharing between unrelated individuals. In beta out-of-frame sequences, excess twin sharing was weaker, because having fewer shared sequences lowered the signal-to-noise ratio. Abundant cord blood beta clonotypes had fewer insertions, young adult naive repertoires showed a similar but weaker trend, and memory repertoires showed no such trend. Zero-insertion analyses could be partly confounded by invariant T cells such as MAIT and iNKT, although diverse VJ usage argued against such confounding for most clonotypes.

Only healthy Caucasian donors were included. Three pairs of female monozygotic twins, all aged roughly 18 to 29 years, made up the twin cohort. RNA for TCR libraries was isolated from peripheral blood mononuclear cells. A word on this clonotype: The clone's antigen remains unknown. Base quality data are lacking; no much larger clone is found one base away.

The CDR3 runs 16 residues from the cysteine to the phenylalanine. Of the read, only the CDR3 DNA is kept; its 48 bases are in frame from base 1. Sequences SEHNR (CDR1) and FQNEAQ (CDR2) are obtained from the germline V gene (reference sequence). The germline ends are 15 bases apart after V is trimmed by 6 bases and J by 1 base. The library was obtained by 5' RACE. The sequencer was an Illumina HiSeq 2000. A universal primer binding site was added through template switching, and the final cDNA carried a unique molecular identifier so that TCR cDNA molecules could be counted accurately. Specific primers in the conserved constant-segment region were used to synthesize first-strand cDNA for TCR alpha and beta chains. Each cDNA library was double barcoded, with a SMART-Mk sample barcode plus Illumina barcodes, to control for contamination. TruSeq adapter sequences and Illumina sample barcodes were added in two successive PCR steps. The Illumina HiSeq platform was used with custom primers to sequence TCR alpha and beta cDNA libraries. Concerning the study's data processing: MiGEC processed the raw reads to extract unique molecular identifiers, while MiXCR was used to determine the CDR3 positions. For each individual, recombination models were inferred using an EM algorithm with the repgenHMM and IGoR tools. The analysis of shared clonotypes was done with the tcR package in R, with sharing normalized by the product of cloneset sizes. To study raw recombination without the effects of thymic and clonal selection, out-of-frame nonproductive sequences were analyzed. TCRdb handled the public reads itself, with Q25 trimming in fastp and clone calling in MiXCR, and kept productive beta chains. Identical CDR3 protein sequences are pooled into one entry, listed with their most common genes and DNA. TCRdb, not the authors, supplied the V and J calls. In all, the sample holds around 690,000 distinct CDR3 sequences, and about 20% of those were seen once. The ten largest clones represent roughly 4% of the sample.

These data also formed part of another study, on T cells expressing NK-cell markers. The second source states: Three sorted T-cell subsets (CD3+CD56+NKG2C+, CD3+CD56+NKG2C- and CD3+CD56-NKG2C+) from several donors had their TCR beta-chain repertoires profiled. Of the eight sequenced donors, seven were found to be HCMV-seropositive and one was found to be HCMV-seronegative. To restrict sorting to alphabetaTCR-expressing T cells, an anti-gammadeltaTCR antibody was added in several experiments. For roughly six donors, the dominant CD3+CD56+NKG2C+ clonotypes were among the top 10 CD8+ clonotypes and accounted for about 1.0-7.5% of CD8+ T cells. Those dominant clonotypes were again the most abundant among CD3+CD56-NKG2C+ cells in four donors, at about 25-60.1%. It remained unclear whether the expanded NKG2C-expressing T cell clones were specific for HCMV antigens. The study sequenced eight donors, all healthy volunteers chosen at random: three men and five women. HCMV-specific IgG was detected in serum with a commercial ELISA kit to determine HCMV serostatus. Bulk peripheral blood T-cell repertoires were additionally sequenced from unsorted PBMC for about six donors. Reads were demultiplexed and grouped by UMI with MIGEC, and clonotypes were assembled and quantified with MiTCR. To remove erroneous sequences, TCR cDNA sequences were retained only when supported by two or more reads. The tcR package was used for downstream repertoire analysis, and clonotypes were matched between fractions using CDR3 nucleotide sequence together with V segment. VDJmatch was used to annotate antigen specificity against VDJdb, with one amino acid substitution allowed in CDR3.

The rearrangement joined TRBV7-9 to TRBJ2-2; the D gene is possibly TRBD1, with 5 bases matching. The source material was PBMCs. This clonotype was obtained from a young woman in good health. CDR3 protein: CASRQDREQNTGELFF. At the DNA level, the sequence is TGTGCCAGCAGGCAAGACAGAGAGCAGAACACCGGGGAGCTGTTTTTT.